Listed below are T cell receptor beta chains from one sample, sequenced in a study of T cell responses to AZD1222 COVID-19 vaccine. Assay used: immunoSEQ multiplex PCR; TCRdb lists only in-frame clones, some missing. Of fewer than 150,000 clones detected, 75% to 90% appear once; the ten largest clones hold 1.6%. The sequencing here drew on peripheral blood, taken 28 days after the second AZD1222 dose. These receptors were collected from an adult who received the AZD1222 COVID-19 vaccine. CDR3s include the opening cysteine and the closing phenylalanine or tryptophan. The D gene is left open where the match is weak. Clone size appears in some rows only: once, few, many, or a class for an expanded clone.

CDR3: CATSGMGSQGPFF; DNA: TGTGCCACCAGTGGGATGGGGTCGCAGGGACCTTTCTTT; V: TRBV24-1; J: TRBJ1-1; size: .; D: .
CDR3: CASSLSSTDTQYF; DNA: TGCGCCAGCAGCCTATCAAGCACAGATACGCAGTATTTT; V: TRBV5-1; J: TRBJ2-3; size: .; D: .
CDR3: CASSRQDYGYTF; DNA: TGTGCCAGCTCACGGCAGGACTATGGCTACACCTTC; V: TRBV18; J: TRBJ1-2; size: .; D: .
CDR3: CASSLYDGNTEAFF; DNA: TGTGCCAGCAGCTTGTACGACGGTAACACTGAAGCTTTCTTT; V: TRBV7-8; J: TRBJ1-1; size: .; D: .
CDR3: CATSKTPTAYEQYF; DNA: TGTGCCACCAGCAAAACACCAACTGCCTACGAGCAGTACTTC; V: TRBV15; J: TRBJ2-7; size: few; D: .
CDR3: CASSPTGNQPQHF; DNA: TGTGCCAGCAGCCCGACAGGGAATCAGCCCCAGCATTTT; V: TRBV12-3/TRBV12-4; J: TRBJ1-5; size: once; D: TRBD1
CDR3: CASSPSRDGDYGYTF; DNA: TGTGCCAGCAGTCCGTCCCGGGACGGGGACTATGGCTACACCTTC; V: TRBV6-5; J: TRBJ1-2; size: .; D: .
CDR3: CASRRGHSSNQPQHF; DNA: TGTGCCAGCAGGAGGGGGCATTCTAGCAATCAGCCCCAGCATTTT; V: TRBV6-5; J: TRBJ1-5; size: .; D: TRBD1
CDR3: CASSPTGQGNVSGLRRELFF; DNA: TGTGCCAGCAGTCCAACGGGACAGGGAAACGTGTCGGGGCTCAGGAGGGAGCTGTTTTTT; V: TRBV7-8; J: TRBJ2-2; size: once; D: TRBD1
CDR3: CASSLAAGPTYEQYF; DNA: TGTGCCAGCAGCTTAGCGGCGGGACCTACCTACGAGCAGTACTTC; V: TRBV7-2; J: TRBJ2-7; size: few; D: .
CDR3: CASTLFGTGSFEQFF; DNA: TGTGCCAGCACCTTGTTTGGGACAGGGAGTTTTGAGCAGTTCTTC; V: TRBV28; J: TRBJ2-1; size: .; D: TRBD1
CDR3: CAWSVLGGPNYGYTF; DNA: TGTGCCTGGAGTGTACTAGGAGGTCCAAACTATGGCTACACCTTC; V: TRBV30; J: TRBJ1-2; size: .; D: .
CDR3: CASSFPGVLIEAFF; DNA: TGTGCCAGCAGCTTCCCCGGGGTCCTAATTGAAGCTTTCTTT; V: TRBV11-2; J: TRBJ1-1; size: .; D: .
CDR3: CASSLGGSSRDEQFF; DNA: TGTGCCAGCAGCCTAGGCGGGAGCAGCAGGGATGAGCAGTTCTTC; V: TRBV11-3; J: TRBJ2-1; size: .; D: TRBD2
CDR3: CASSQLAGGRDAQYF; DNA: TGTGCCAGCAGCCAACTAGCGGGAGGGAGAGATGCCCAGTACTTC; V: TRBV6-2/TRBV6-3; J: TRBJ2-5; size: .; D: TRBD2
CDR3: CASSTLAGGYDEQFF; DNA: TGTGCCAGCAGTACGCTGGCGGGGGGATATGATGAGCAGTTCTTC; V: TRBV6-5; J: TRBJ2-1; size: .; D: TRBD2
CDR3: CASGPRNTEAFF; DNA: TGTGCCAGCGGGCCGCGGAACACTGAAGCTTTCTTT; V: TRBV12-3/TRBV12-4; J: TRBJ1-1; size: .; D: .
CDR3: CASSLQHYEQYF; DNA: TGTGCCAGCAGTCTACAGCACTACGAGCAGTACTTC; V: TRBV12-3/TRBV12-4; J: TRBJ2-7; size: .; D: .
CDR3: CASSSFGQGRSPLHF; DNA: TGTGCCAGCAGCTCGTTTGGGCAGGGACGATCACCCCTCCACTTT; V: TRBV7-2; J: TRBJ1-6; size: .; D: .
CDR3: CASSYQGGWYF; DNA: TGTGCCAGCAGTTACCAGGGTGGTTGGTACTTC; V: TRBV6-5; J: TRBJ2-4; size: .; D: .
CDR3: CASSIGGVPSEQPQHF; DNA: TGTGCCAGTAGTATAGGCGGAGTGCCCTCGGAGCAGCCCCAGCATTTT; V: TRBV19; J: TRBJ1-5; size: .; D: .
CDR3: CASSQEGTSGRETQYF; DNA: TGCGCCAGCAGCCAAGAGGGGACTAGCGGGAGAGAGACCCAGTACTTC; V: TRBV4-3; J: TRBJ2-5; size: once; D: TRBD2
CDR3: CASTGTGGRHGELFF; DNA: TGTGCCAGCACCGGGACAGGGGGGCGTCACGGGGAGCTGTTTTTT; V: TRBV2; J: TRBJ2-2; size: .; D: TRBD1
CDR3: CASSQDQSWAATTDTQYF; DNA: TGTGCCAGCAGCCAAGATCAAAGTTGGGCCGCGACCACAGATACGCAGTATTTT; V: TRBV14; J: TRBJ2-3; size: .; D: .
CDR3: CASSQLEGLNTEAFF; DNA: TGTGCCAGCAGCCAGCTCGAAGGATTGAACACTGAAGCTTTCTTT; V: TRBV4-2; J: TRBJ1-1; size: .; D: .
CDR3: CASSLMDRQNTEAFF; DNA: TGTGCCAGCTCACTCATGGACAGGCAGAACACTGAAGCTTTCTTT; V: TRBV18; J: TRBJ1-1; size: .; D: TRBD1
CDR3: CASSLTGVDNSPLHF; DNA: TGTGCCAGCAGTTTAACAGGGGTAGATAATTCACCCCTCCACTTT; V: TRBV27; J: TRBJ1-6; size: .; D: TRBD1
CDR3: CASSPPGRANTEAFF; DNA: TGTGCCAGTAGTCCACCGGGGAGGGCAAACACTGAAGCTTTCTTT; V: TRBV19; J: TRBJ1-1; size: .; D: .
CDR3: CASSLVDRSSYEQYF; DNA: TGTGCCAGCAGCTTAGTGGACAGGAGCTCCTACGAGCAGTACTTC; V: TRBV7-8; J: TRBJ2-7; size: .; D: TRBD1
CDR3: CASNPQPGMNTEAFF; DNA: TGTGCCAGCAACCCTCAACCTGGAATGAACACTGAAGCTTTCTTT; V: TRBV7-2; J: TRBJ1-1; size: .; D: .
CDR3: CASSLVGDSHHTEAFF; DNA: TGTGCCAGCAGCTTAGTTGGCGACAGCCACCACACTGAAGCTTTCTTT; V: TRBV7-9; J: TRBJ1-1; size: .; D: .
CDR3: CASSSRAYTGELFF; DNA: TGTGCCAGCAGCTCACGGGCCTACACCGGGGAGCTGTTTTTT; V: TRBV13; J: TRBJ2-2; size: .; D: .
CDR3: CASSATSSGRAGNTQYF; DNA: TGTGCCAGCTCCGCAACTTCCAGCGGGAGGGCCGGTAATACGCAGTATTTT; V: TRBV18; J: TRBJ2-3; size: .; D: TRBD2
CDR3: CASSLTGGGSYEQYF; DNA: TGTGCCAGCAGCCTGACAGGGGGGGGCTCCTACGAGCAGTACTTC; V: TRBV6-6; J: TRBJ2-7; size: once; D: TRBD1
CDR3: CASSLGQGANAGNTIYF; DNA: TGTGCCAGCAGCCTGGGACAGGGCGCTAACGCTGGAAACACCATATATTTT; V: TRBV7-8; J: TRBJ1-3; size: .; D: TRBD1
CDR3: CASSYSLDQPQHF; DNA: TGTGCCAGCAGTTACTCTTTGGATCAGCCCCAGCATTTT; V: TRBV6-5; J: TRBJ1-5; size: .; D: .
CDR3: CASSIAGRGIQNIQYF; DNA: TGTGCCAGTAGTATAGCGGGCAGGGGAATTCAAAACATTCAGTACTTC; V: TRBV19; J: TRBJ2-4; size: .; D: .
CDR3: CASSDTEAFF; DNA: TGTGCCAGCAGTGATACTGAAGCTTTCTTT; V: TRBV25-1; J: TRBJ1-1; size: .; D: .
CDR3: CAWRRTGVEAFF; DNA: TGTGCCTGGAGGAGGACAGGGGTTGAAGCTTTCTTT; V: TRBV30; J: TRBJ1-1; size: .; D: TRBD1
CDR3: CATSKLGHYGYTF; DNA: TGTGCCACGTCCAAGTTAGGGCACTATGGCTACACCTTC; V: TRBV19; J: TRBJ1-2; size: .; D: .
CDR3: CASSRGTGVGGYTF; DNA: TGTGCCAGCAGCCGAGGGACAGGGGTGGGCGGCTACACCTTC; V: TRBV7-8; J: TRBJ1-2; size: .; D: TRBD1
CDR3: CAWSVDSSRGYTF; DNA: TGTGCCTGGAGTGTTGACAGTTCCCGTGGCTACACCTTC; V: TRBV30; J: TRBJ1-2; size: .; D: .
CDR3: CASSPASGGADTGELFF; DNA: TGCGCCAGCAGCCCCGCAAGCGGGGGGGCAGACACCGGGGAGCTGTTTTTT; V: TRBV5-1; J: TRBJ2-2; size: .; D: TRBD2
CDR3: CASSPGTQNTEAFF; DNA: TGTGCCAGCTCACCCGGGACACAAAACACTGAAGCTTTCTTT; V: TRBV18; J: TRBJ1-1; size: .; D: .
CDR3: CAWSASSGGNTF; DNA: TGTGCCTGGAGTGCCAGCAGTGGGGGGAACACCTTC; V: TRBV30; J: TRBJ1-2; size: once; D: .
CDR3: CASSRATNEQFF; DNA: TGTGCCAGCTCAAGGGCTACCAATGAGCAGTTCTTC; V: TRBV18; J: TRBJ2-1; size: .; D: .
CDR3: CAISGTGGLETQYF; DNA: TGTGCCATCAGTGGGACAGGGGGCTTGGAGACCCAGTACTTC; V: TRBV10-3; J: TRBJ2-5; size: .; D: TRBD1
CDR3: CASSYTGREKLFF; DNA: TGTGCCAGCAGTTACACAGGGCGTGAAAAACTGTTTTTT; V: TRBV6-5; J: TRBJ1-4; size: .; D: .
CDR3: CASSYRRTSGTGELFF; DNA: TGTGCCAGCAGTTACCGCCGGACTAGCGGCACCGGGGAGCTGTTTTTT; V: TRBV6-2/TRBV6-3; J: TRBJ2-2; size: .; D: TRBD2